This record covers a single T cell receptor beta chain. TCRdb reanalysed the 5' RACE reads using MiXCR and keeps one entry per CDR3 protein. This table has hundreds of thousands of distinct CDR3 sequences, under 10% appearing once. The data were obtained in a study of identical twins. V lost 1 base, J lost 1 base, and 3 bases lay in between. This CDR3 is 14 amino acids long. Germline V gene sequence: CDR1 SGHTS, CDR2 YDEGEE. The same data also contributed to another study, on yellow fever vaccine responses in identical twins. That paper adds: Twins reportedly showed a vaccine T cell response that seemed partly convergent and partly personalized.

The chain uses TRBV5-8 and TRBJ2-6; D not certain. The sequenced sample consisted of memory (CD45RO+) T cells sorted from blood. This TCR was recovered from a woman aged 18 to 35 in good health. CDR3 region: CASSLFSGANVLTF. CDR3 bases: TGTGCCAGCAGCTTGTTTTCTGGGGCCAACGTCCTGACTTTC.